The entry that follows covers one TCR beta chain sequence. These data are taken from a study of blood T cell repertoires in COVID-19. Sequencing used immunoSEQ multiplex PCR; TCRdb keeps in-frame clones, though not all of them. Of 50,000 or so clones listed, over 80% are singletons. Sample: peripheral blood. The sequence derives from a middle-aged man with acute or convalescent COVID-19.

DNA for the CDR3: TGTGCCACCCGGAGGGAAAGCGGGAGGGCCCCCGAGCAGTACTTC. Translation gives CATRRESGRAPEQYF. V gene TRBV10-3 combines with J gene TRBJ2-7, with 10 bases aligning to TRBD2. The length of the CDR3 is 15 residues. With 10 bases clipped from V and 6 bases from J, the junction kept 15 bases outside the gene matches. Germline lookup yields CDR1 ENHRY and CDR2 SYGVKD.